These 15 T cell receptor beta chains share one sample of origin, sequenced in a study of CD8 T cells in Susac syndrome. Reverse transcription of roughly 0.5 to 1 ug RNA was carried out with random hexamers. TCRdb re-called the immunoSEQ multiplex PCR reads through MiXCR, storing one row per CDR3 protein. The data contain some 210,000 distinct CDR3 sequences, about 95% of them seen just once; the ten biggest clones take up 0.15% to 0.2%. The sample consisted of CD4+ T cells from PBMCs. The receptor source for this set is a human donor with Susac syndrome.

The V call is TRBV5-8, the J call TRBJ2-3; 7 bases line up with TRBD1. CDR3 length: 16 amino acids. Germline trimming cut 0 bases from V and 0 bases from J; bases unmatched to any gene: 4. CDR1 and CDR2 (germline): SGHTS, YDEGEE. The CDR3 here is CASSLEGGPSTDTQYF. The DNA for the CDR3 is TGTGCCAGCAGCTTGGAAGGGGGCCCTAGCACAGATACGCAGTATTTT.

The chain combines TRBV7-9 with TRBJ1-2, with D perhaps matching TRBD1 (5 bases). This CDR3 has 15 amino acids. V gave up 4 bases and J gave up 0 bases, with 12 bases separating them. Germline CDR1 reads SEHNR; CDR2 reads FQNEAQ (reference sequence). The CDR3, as DNA: TGTGCCAGCAGCTGGGGGGACCAAGCTAACTATGGCTACACCTTC. The encoded protein is CASSWGDQANYGYTF.

This chain uses TRBV20-1 with TRBJ2-1, with unresolved D. This CDR3 is 11 amino acids long. Deletions cut 5 bases from V and 6 bases from J, with 8 bases between. Germline V gene data show CDR1 as DFQATT and CDR2 as SNEGSKA (reference sequence). The CDR3 spells CSAATFNEQFF. In nucleotides, the CDR3 is TGCAGTGCTGCGACTTTCAATGAGCAGTTCTTC.

The V and J genes are TRBV7-9 and TRBJ1-3; no reliable D call. The ends were cut back, 5 bases at V and 0 bases at J, with 11 bases in the middle. Germline V gene lookup returns CDR1 SEHNR and CDR2 FQNEAQ (reference sequence). The CDR3 loop spans 15 amino acids. In DNA form, the CDR3 reads TGTGCCAGCAGCCCCCCGTTTCGCTCTGGAAACACCATATATTTT. Amino acids: CASSPPFRSGNTIYF.

The V and J genes are TRBV30 and TRBJ1-1, with D unclear. There are 15 residues in the CDR3. Germline V CDR1 and CDR2: GTSNPN, SVGIG (reference sequence). Deletions cut 1 base from V and 1 base from J, with 13 bases between. This CDR3 is CAWSGGRVPNTEAFF. The CDR3 bases are TGTGCCTGGAGTGGAGGTAGGGTGCCGAACACTGAAGCTTTCTTT.

The J gene is TRBJ2-5, the V gene TRBV7-8; TRBD1 might be the D (5 bases). The V end lost 5 bases, the J end lost 2 bases, and 9 bases lay between the germline ends. CDR1 is SGHVS, CDR2 FQNEAQ, per germline. The CDR3 runs 13 residues. The CDR3 is CASSQGTQETQYF. CDR3 DNA: TGTGCCAGCAGCCAGGGAACGCAAGAGACCCAGTACTTC.

This clonotype appeared once. The genes are TRBV6-1 and TRBJ1-1; D gene unclear. The CDR3 length is 13 residues. V lost 6 bases to trimming and J lost 1 base, with 9 bases between them. The germline V gene encodes CDR1 MNHNS and CDR2 SASEGT. The CDR3: CASRHNGNTEAFF. Here the CDR3 DNA reads TGTGCCAGCAGGCACAACGGGAACACTGAAGCTTTCTTT.

The DNA of the CDR3 is TGCGCCAGCAGCTTGGGGGGCAGGGATGATGGCTACACCTTC. It translates to CASSLGGRDDGYTF. This chain links TRBV5-1 with TRBJ1-2, with D perhaps matching TRBD1 (5 bases). This CDR3 comprises 14 residues. V lost 0 bases and J 6 bases, leaving 12 bases between the germline ends. Germline-derived CDR1 and CDR2 are SGHRS and YFSETQ.

V gene TRBV6-2 or TRBV6-3 combines with J gene TRBJ2-5, with D possibly TRBD1 on 5 matching bases. The CDR3 extends over 14 amino acids. The germline gives CDR1 MNHEY, CDR2 SVGEGT. The germline V and J ends were trimmed by 6 bases and 1 base, with 12 bases remaining between them. This CDR3 is CASSSRQLQETQYF. DNA for the CDR3: TGTGCCAGCAGCTCGCGACAGCTCCAAGAGACCCAGTACTTC.

V usage is TRBV27 and J usage is TRBJ1-2; a possible D gene is TRBD1 (5 bases). The germline gives CDR1 MNHEY, CDR2 SMNVEV (reference sequence). V was clipped by 5 bases and J by 7 bases, with 29 bases between them. The CDR3 loop spans 18 amino acids. In DNA, the CDR3 is TGTGCCAGCAGTCCCTCAGCCCGAAGGTCAGGGAACACTCTTGGCTACACCTTC. This translates into CASSPSARRSGNTLGYTF.

The chain recombines TRBV6-2 or TRBV6-3 with TRBJ2-1; the D gene is possibly TRBD2 (5 bases). In germline, CDR1 is MNHEY, CDR2 SVGEGT. V was clipped by 8 bases and J by 0 bases, with 8 bases between them. This CDR3 spans 13 amino acids. CDR3 residues: CASGRDSYNEQFF. The CDR3 region has the DNA TGTGCCAGCGGACGGGACTCCTACAATGAGCAGTTCTTC.

This clonotype was detected once. Here the CDR3 DNA reads TGTGCCAGCAGCTCCGGACAGAAAGGTTCCCTTGGGGAAGCTTTCTTT. It translates to CASSSGQKGSLGEAFF. The genes are TRBV7-3 and TRBJ1-1, with a tentative D call TRBD1 (6 bases). The germline V and J ends were trimmed by 4 bases and 8 bases, with 23 bases remaining between them. The CDR3 is made up of 16 amino acids. Germline CDR1 is SGHTA and CDR2 is FQGTGA.

The chain uses TRBV19 and TRBJ1-2; D is unresolved. Trimming removed 6 bases from V and 3 bases from J, with 8 bases in between. The CDR3 consists of 12 residues. In germline, CDR1 is LNHDA, CDR2 SQIVND (reference sequence). The CDR3: CASRQRDYGYTF. The CDR3 DNA follows: TGTGCCAGTAGACAAAGGGACTATGGCTACACCTTC.

This rearrangement joins TRBV28 to TRBJ2-3; D unresolved. With 2 bases removed from V and 9 bases from J, the gap between germline ends came to 9 bases. This CDR3 region has 12 residues. CDR1 and CDR2 (germline): MDHEN, SYDVKM. CDR3 coding DNA: TGTGCCAGCAGTTTAAACCTCAAAACGCAGTATTTT. Its translation is CASSLNLKTQYF.

CDR3 loop: CATSQKTAGQETQYF. The CDR3 bases are TGTGCCACCAGCCAGAAGACAGCGGGCCAAGAGACCCAGTACTTC. The chain joins TRBV15 to TRBJ2-5, with a weak D call TRBD2 (6 bases). The V end lost 5 bases, the J end lost 1 base, and 14 bases lay between the germline ends. Per germline, CDR1 LNHNV and CDR2 YYDKDF (reference sequence). This CDR3 region has 15 residues.